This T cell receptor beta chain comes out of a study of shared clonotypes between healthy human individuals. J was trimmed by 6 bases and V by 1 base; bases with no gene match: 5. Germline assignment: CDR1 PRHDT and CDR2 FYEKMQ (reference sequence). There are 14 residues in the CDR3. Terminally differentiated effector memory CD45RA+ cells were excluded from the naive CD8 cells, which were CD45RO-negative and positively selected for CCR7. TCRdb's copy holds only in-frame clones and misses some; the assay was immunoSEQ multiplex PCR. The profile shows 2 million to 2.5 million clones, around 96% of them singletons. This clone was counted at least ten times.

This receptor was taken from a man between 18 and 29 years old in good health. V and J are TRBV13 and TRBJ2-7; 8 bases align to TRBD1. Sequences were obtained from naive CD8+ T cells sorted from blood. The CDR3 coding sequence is TGTGCCAGCAGCTTAGAAGGCAGGGGGCCCGAGCAGTACTTC. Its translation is CASSLEGRGPEQYF.